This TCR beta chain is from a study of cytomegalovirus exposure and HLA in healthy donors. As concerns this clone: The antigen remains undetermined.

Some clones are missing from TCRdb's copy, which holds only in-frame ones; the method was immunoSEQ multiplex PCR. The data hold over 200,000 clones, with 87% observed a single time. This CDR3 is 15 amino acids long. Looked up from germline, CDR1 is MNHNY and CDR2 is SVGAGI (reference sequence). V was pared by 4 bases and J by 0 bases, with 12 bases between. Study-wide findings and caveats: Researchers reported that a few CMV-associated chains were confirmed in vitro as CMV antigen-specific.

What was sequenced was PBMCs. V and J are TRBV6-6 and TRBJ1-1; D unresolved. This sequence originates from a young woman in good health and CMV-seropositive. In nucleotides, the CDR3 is TGTGCCAGCAGTTCCACCCTACAGATGAACACTGAAGCTTTCTTT. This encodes CASSSTLQMNTEAFF.